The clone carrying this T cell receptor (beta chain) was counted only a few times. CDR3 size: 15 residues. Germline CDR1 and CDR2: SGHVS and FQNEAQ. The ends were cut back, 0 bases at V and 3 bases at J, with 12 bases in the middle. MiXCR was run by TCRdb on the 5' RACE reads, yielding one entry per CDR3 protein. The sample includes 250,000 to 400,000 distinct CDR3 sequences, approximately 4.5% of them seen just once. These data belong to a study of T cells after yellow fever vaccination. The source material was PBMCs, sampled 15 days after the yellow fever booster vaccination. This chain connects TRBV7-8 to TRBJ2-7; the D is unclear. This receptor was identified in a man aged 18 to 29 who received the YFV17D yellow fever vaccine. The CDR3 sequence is CASSLASGASYEQYV. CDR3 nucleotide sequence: TGTGCCAGCAGCTTAGCGTCGGGCGCCAGCTACGAGCAGTACGTC.